This TCR beta chain was sequenced during a study of T cells in Graves' hyperthyroidism and ophthalmopathy. Findings and limits, study-wide: A model of 13 V-J features distinguished ophthalmopathy from stable hyperthyroidism. Before onset, by a median of approximately 6.8 months, the model predicted ophthalmopathy. Expanded thyroid clonotypes (above 0.001) were mostly also found in blood.

The hyperthyroidism was newly diagnosed and had lasted under 2 months; the patients were aged 18 to 65. RNA transcripts provided the source from which TCR beta CDR3 regions were amplified. Primed by the HTBI set, a first-round RT-PCR was run on the TCR CDR3. TCRdb recomputed calls from the multiplex PCR reads with MiXCR, one row per CDR3 protein. The sample has fewer than 500,000 distinct CDR3 sequences, approximately 15% seen once. A note on this clonotype: Its target is unknown.

Germline assignment: CDR1 SGHRS and CDR2 YFSETQ. The V end lost 0 bases, the J end lost 4 bases, and 11 bases lay between the germline ends. The CDR3 is 15 amino acids. The chain recombines TRBV5-1 with TRBJ2-1, with D maybe TRBD2 (5 bases). The clonotype was recovered from a young man with Graves' hyperthyroidism that later progressed to Graves' ophthalmopathy. Sample: blood. DNA for the CDR3: TGCGCCAGCAGCTTGGAAGAGGGCAGGTACAATGAGCAGTTCTTC. Amino acids: CASSLEEGRYNEQFF.